These 10 T cell receptor beta chains were sequenced from one sample in a study of T cell responses to AZD1222 COVID-19 vaccine. Only in-frame clones appear in the TCRdb table, and some are missing; sequencing was by immunoSEQ multiplex PCR. The data show some 180,000 clones, with 88% seen just once and 0.45% to 0.55% held by the top ten. The sample here was peripheral blood, taken on day 0 of AZD1222 vaccination. These receptors were taken from an adult in good health.

The chain joins TRBV30 to TRBJ1-1; 7 bases line up with TRBD1. Germline V gene lookup returns CDR1 GTSNPN and CDR2 SVGIG (reference sequence). J gave up 1 base and V 4 bases, and 3 bases lay outside the gene matches. The CDR3 is 13 amino acids. CDR3 nucleotides: TGTGCCTGGACAAGACAGGGGAACACTGAAGCTTTCTTT. Its translation: CAWTRQGNTEAFF.

This chain links TRBV7-9 with TRBJ2-1, with 11 bases matching TRBD1. This CDR3 is 15 amino acids long. V shed 5 bases and J 8 bases; nucleotides not matched to a gene: 8. Germline loops: CDR1 SEHNR, CDR2 FQNEAQ (reference sequence). The CDR3 loop is CASSGRGQGADEQFF. CDR3 coding DNA: TGTGCCAGCAGCGGAAGAGGACAGGGGGCTGATGAGCAGTTCTTC.

The chain recombines TRBV4-3 with TRBJ1-4; D perhaps matches TRBD1 (5 bases). This CDR3 region has 14 residues. Germline V gene data show CDR1 as LGHNA and CDR2 as YSLEER. V was clipped by 1 base and J by 8 bases, with 11 bases between them. The CDR3 coding sequence is TGCGCCAGCAGCCAAGGCAGGGTAGAGGAAAAACTGTTTTTT. Its protein is CASSQGRVEEKLFF.

V gene TRBV10-3 combines with J gene TRBJ2-1; maybe TRBD1 (6 bases). The germline V and J ends were trimmed by 7 bases and 9 bases, with 16 bases remaining between them. Per germline, CDR1 ENHRY and CDR2 SYGVKD. There are 13 residues in the CDR3. In DNA, the CDR3 is TGTGCCATCAACTTACAGGGTTGGGGTGAGCAGTTCTTC. Its protein product is CAINLQGWGEQFF.

The chain combines TRBV2 with TRBJ1-2; D perhaps matches TRBD1 (5 bases). The ends were cut back, 0 bases at V and 1 base at J, with 15 bases in the middle. Germline loops: CDR1 SNHLY, CDR2 FYNNEI. The CDR3 has 17 residues. CDR3: CASSEARRTKNNYGYTF. The CDR3 DNA reads TGTGCCAGCAGTGAAGCGCGCCGGACAAAGAATAACTATGGCTACACCTTC.

This sequence joins TRBV19 and TRBJ1-6; 8 bases align to TRBD1. The J segment lost 9 bases and the V segment lost 3 bases, leaving 10 bases of the junction unmatched. Germline V gene lookup returns CDR1 LNHDA and CDR2 SQIVND (reference sequence). The CDR3 extends over 16 amino acids. The CDR3 DNA follows: TGTGCCAGTAGTATCTCCCAGGGGGCGCGTAGTTCACCCCTCCACTTT. Translated: CASSISQGARSSPLHF.

Here the CDR3 DNA reads TGTGCCAGCAGTTTTATAGGACAGGGGGGTCAGCCCCAGCATTTT. Translation: CASSFIGQGGQPQHF. The J gene is TRBJ1-5, the V gene TRBV28; 10 bases are shared with TRBD1. This CDR3 is 15 amino acids long. V was pared by 3 bases and J by 6 bases, with 5 bases of the junction left unmatched. Germline CDR1 reads MDHEN; CDR2 reads SYDVKM. Full variable domain (rest looked up from reference TRBV28 and TRBJ1-5): DVKVTQSSRYLVKRTGEKVFLECVQDMDHENMFWYRQDPGLGLRLIYFSYDVKMKEKGDIPEGYSVSREKKERFSLILESASTNQTSMYLCASSFIGQGGQPQHFGDGTRLSIL.

This clone was observed a handful of times. The chain employs TRBV29-1 and TRBJ1-2; D unclear. Looked up from germline, CDR1 is SQVTM and CDR2 is ANQGSEA. The CDR3 consists of 11 residues. V lost 6 bases to trimming and J lost 2 bases, with 7 bases between them. The CDR3 sequence: CSVGENYGYTF. CDR3 bases: TGCAGCGTAGGAGAGAACTATGGCTACACCTTC.

This chain links TRBV6-5 with TRBJ2-2; TRBD2 matches at 9 bases. The CDR3 contains 14 residues. Germline lookup yields CDR1 MNHEY and CDR2 SVGAGI. V trimming: 8 bases; J trimming: 4 bases; junction bases outside the gene matches: 5. CDR3 protein: CASWAGGGTGELFF. The CDR3, as DNA: TGTGCCAGCTGGGCGGGGGGGGGCACCGGGGAGCTGTTTTTT.

This chain connects TRBV28 to TRBJ1-1, with 9 nucleotides matching TRBD1. This CDR3 is built from 16 residues. Per germline, CDR1 MDHEN and CDR2 SYDVKM. V lost 2 bases and J lost 6; bases outside the gene matches: 10. CDR3 region: CASSLRAGTGFSEAFF. CDR3 in DNA: TGTGCCAGCAGTTTAAGAGCCGGGACAGGGTTTTCTGAAGCTTTCTTT.